This T cell receptor beta chain was recorded in a study of cytomegalovirus exposure and HLA in healthy donors listed by TCRdb under 2017. Describing the broader study: An earlier analysis of fewer than 750 of the donors reported around 280 Gb of sequence data and around 120 million unique TCR beta sequences obtained from about 170 million T cells. An early release covering about 600 HLA-typed donors comprised approximately 300 gigabases of sequencing data and around 86 million unique TCR sequences. Among the approximately 400 genotyped donors, 81% belonged to the genetic ancestry cluster associated with self-reported Caucasian donors. The aim of the study was to test whether cataloging public T cell receptors could identify signatures of past pathogen exposure. The T cell repertoires of around 670 subjects were profiled by immunosequencing and related to cytomegalovirus serostatus. A separate validation cohort of about 110 different subjects was used in addition to the approximately 640-subject first cohort. To predict cytomegalovirus infection status, the study combined high-throughput TCR immunosequencing, statistical association of individual TCRs with disease status, and machine learning. A later analysis re-examined previously published TCR beta repertoires from over 500 donors and added high-resolution HLA genotyping to investigate patterns of TCR occurrence. Rather than drawing on any new phenotypic data, the later analysis identified candidate immune exposures from TCR beta sequences and the way those sequences occurred across donors. In an earlier analysis of a few hundred of the donors, high-throughput TCR beta sequencing was used to judge whether each TCR beta V gene segment behaved as functional or pseudogenic. Donor age, sex, ethnicity and CMV serostatus were compiled alongside the repertoire data. A later genetic analysis took genome-wide SNP genotypes for 398 of the 666 donors and used that subset as a discovery cohort. All discovery cohort repertoires had been generated on a single sequencing platform. Class I and class II HLA loci were covered by the typing at four-digit resolution. The number of donors typed differed by locus, with about 629-630 for A, B, C, DRB1 and DQB1, roughly 550 for DQA1, 606 for DPA1, and over 400 for DPB1. Because of strong linkage in the cohort, 5 or 6 DR-DQ haplotypes were treated as single units for association and clustering. On average, roughly 240,000 unique TCR beta nucleotide sequences were sequenced per donor among roughly 430 genotyped donors of the cohort, with about 19% of those sequences being non-productive.

The library was prepared using the immunoSEQ multiplex PCR assay. The multiplex PCR relied on a mix of 60 forward primers for TCR Vbeta segments and 13 reverse primers for TCR Jbeta segments. The CDR3 region of rearranged TCR beta genes was amplified from genomic DNA by a multiplex PCR assay. The Illumina HiSeq System was used to sequence the amplified TCR beta libraries as 87-base-pair reads. For the original study's pipeline: A later analysis tallied some 79 million unique TCR beta chains across the 600 to 700 repertoires, and some 10 million of those chains were shared by two or more donors. Raw reads were error-corrected and collapsed into unique sequences with a nearest-neighbor algorithm that merged closely related sequences to remove PCR and sequencing errors. Alignment of CDR3 sequences to IMGT reference sequences was used to assign V, D and J gene segments. For a sequence to be retained, a match of at least six nucleotides was required to both a V gene segment and a J gene segment. Rearrangements were called productive when the CDR3 lacked stop codons and stayed in frame with V and J; all others were non-productive. CDR3 was defined by IMGT convention, running from the second conserved V-encoded cysteine to the conserved J-encoded phenylalanine. The earlier analysis of more than 450 of the donors excluded sequences that lacked an unambiguous match to a single V gene segment. An earlier analysis of a few hundred of the donors called V segments functional above 56.7% productive rearrangements and segregating when the between-donor standard deviation exceeded 5%. A statistical classification framework was developed to diagnose cytomegalovirus status using the catalog of TCR beta chain sequences. In a later analysis, TCR nucleotide sequences were compared against IMGT/GENE-DB human TR gene sequences so that V and J genes could be assigned. In a later analysis, CDR3 sequences and most-parsimonious VDJ recombination scenarios were assigned using the TCRdist pipeline. A later analysis defined each TCR beta chain by its CDR3 amino acid sequence plus V-gene family, and excluded reads lacking a unique V-gene family. As a way to deal with suspected cross-contamination and a sequencing artifact, a later analysis dropped under 600 nucleotide sequences that were highly shared and had low generation probability. A later analysis calculated a clonal expansion index for each public chain from normalized within-repertoire ranks of inferred template counts. Generation probabilities in a later analysis came from a VDJ recombination model fitted to out-of-frame rearrangements, and those results were checked against IGoR. In a later analysis, TCR-TCR, TCR-HLA and TCR-CMV co-occurrence was scored with hypergeometric tests, and a repertoire-size bias correction was applied to TCR pairs. To estimate false discovery rates, a later analysis permuted the HLA or CMV assignments 20 times. In a later analysis, co-occurring TCRs were grouped using DBSCAN, with TCRdist sequence similarity added in when clustering inside HLA-allele-positive subsets. Repertoires with fewer than 30,000 or more than 120,000 public chains were left out of co-occurrence clustering, as were five repertoires with anomalous nucleotide sharing. TCRdb obtained this table from immuneACCESS and retained in-frame rearrangements with V and J assigned. These tables miss some clones; where compared with another copy, unresolved V genes account for less than half of the shortfall, and the remainder is unexplained. V and J calls and clone size come straight from that table; D and trimming were deduced from the DNA. The table for this sample lists 150,000 to 200,000 clones; 81% of them were counted only once. The ten largest clones take up around 2% of the sample.

In regard to this clone: Its specific antigen is unknown. No much larger clone is present one base from it, and per-base qualities are unavailable.

The CDR3 covers 15 residues, taking in both the cysteine and the phenylalanine. Just CDR3 DNA is preserved here, 45 bases in frame from base 1. The junction carries 9 bases between V and J, which are trimmed by 3 bases and 0 bases respectively. The germline V gene encodes CDR1 ENHRY and CDR2 SYGVKD. The study at large found these results: In a later analysis, the rate of TCR association differed among HLA loci, with DRB1 alleles having the most associated TCRs and HLA-C alleles having the fewest. According to the authors, the approach could potentially be generalized to other disease states and immunological phenotypes. Across donors, most TCR sequences were observed very rarely, whereas some public TCRs were present in many individuals. In a later analysis, HLA-associated TCR beta chains showed more clonal expansion and lower generation probabilities than non-associated chains that were equally common. Only TCR beta chains were sequenced in this cohort, and the absence of alpha or paired-chain data limited detectable features. Roughly uniform sequencing depth across donors was assumed in presence/absence analyses, although this assumption may not hold. The only immune exposure information available for the cohort was CMV serostatus. A few of the identified cytomegalovirus-associated TCR beta chains were confirmed in vitro to be specific for cytomegalovirus antigens. Some IMGT-functional V segments, including TRBV6-2 and TRBV6-3, could not be told apart with the 87-base-pair reads, so those segments were excluded. V-gene and J-gene trimming of TCR beta chains was associated with a missense DCLRE1C variant in a later genetic analysis, and the association was replicated in an independent cohort. Linkage disequilibrium might explain the correlated functional status among segregating V segments, but an unknown experimental factor could not be excluded. Because some donors lacked HLA typing at each locus, the association tests relied only on the typed subset. The study gave a list of under 200 TCR beta chains associated with cytomegalovirus. In a later analysis, most CMV-associated TCR beta chains were found to appear HLA-restricted, with HLA associations seemingly driven largely by CMV exposure. Assigning TCR associations to individual alleles was difficult when HLA alleles, especially DR and DQ, strongly co-occurred. Several of the top co-occurrence clusters appeared to be linked to parvovirus B19, influenza, CMV and Epstein-Barr virus, according to a later analysis. At a false discovery rate of 0.05, a later analysis linked under 20,000 TCR beta sequences to specific HLA alleles. Cytomegalovirus status was reported to be diagnosed by the classifier with high specificity and sensitivity in both the original and validation cohorts. In an earlier analysis of some 550 of the donors, most TCR beta V segments were observed in productive rearrangements about 87% or about 30% of the time, broadly matching IMGT annotations. Because counts were too low, roughly 17 rarely observed V segments, including chromosome 9 orphons, were left out of the earlier analysis of 500 to 750 of the donors. According to a later genetic analysis, donors in an Asian-associated ancestry cluster had fewer N-insertions in productive TCRs than the approximately 710-donor mean. A cluster of highly shared sequence variants was judged likely to represent a technical artifact of the sequencing pipeline. A further reported finding was that TCR beta sequences accurately predicted the HLA-A and HLA-B alleles for most subjects in the first cohort.

The cohort consisted of 650 to 850 healthy bone marrow donors. At the time of sampling, all cohort members were nominally healthy, though unrecorded immune exposures were likely present. The donor tested CMV seronegative and was one of the 352 seronegative cohort members. Each donor provided a peripheral blood sample, and peripheral blood mononuclear cells were used for TCR beta sequencing. Genomic DNA was extracted from the blood cell samples with the Qiagen DNeasy Blood Extraction Kit. The rearrangement joined TRBV10-3 to TRBJ1-3, with the identity of the D gene unclear. The sequencing sample was made of PBMCs. The receptor comes from a young man in good health and CMV-seronegative. The CDR3 in this case is CAISDRESSGNTIYF. The nucleotide sequence is TGTGCCATCAGTGACCGGGAGAGCTCTGGAAACACCATATATTTT.